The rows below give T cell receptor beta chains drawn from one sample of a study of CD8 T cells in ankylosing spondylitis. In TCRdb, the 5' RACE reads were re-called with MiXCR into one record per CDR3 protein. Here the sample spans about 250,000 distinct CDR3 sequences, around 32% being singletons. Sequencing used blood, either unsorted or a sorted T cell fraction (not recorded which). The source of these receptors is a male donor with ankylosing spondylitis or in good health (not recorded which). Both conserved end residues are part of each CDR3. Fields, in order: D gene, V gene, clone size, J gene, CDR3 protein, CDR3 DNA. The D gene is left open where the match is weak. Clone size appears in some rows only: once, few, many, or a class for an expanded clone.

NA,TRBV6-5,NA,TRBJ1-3,CASSLSPVSSGNTIYF,TGTGCCAGCAGTTTATCACCGGTTAGCTCTGGAAACACCATATATTTT
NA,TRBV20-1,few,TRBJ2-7,CSARDLLGLSYEQYF,TGCAGTGCTAGAGACTTATTAGGCCTCTCCTACGAGCAGTACTTC
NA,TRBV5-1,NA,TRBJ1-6,CASSLEGNSPLHF,TGCGCCAGCAGCTTGGAAGGGAATTCACCCCTCCACTTT
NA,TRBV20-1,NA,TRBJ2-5,CSASRQETQYF,TGCAGTGCCTCGAGACAGGAGACCCAGTACTTC
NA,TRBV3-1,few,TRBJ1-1,CASSQGHSVNTEAFF,TGTGCCAGCAGCCAAGGCCACAGCGTAAACACTGAAGCTTTCTTT
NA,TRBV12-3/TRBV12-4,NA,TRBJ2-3,CASSPVGGGGRAQYF,TGTGCCAGCAGTCCAGTTGGGGGGGGCGGACGGGCGCAGTATTTT
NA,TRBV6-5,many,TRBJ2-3,CASSFGGLGDTQYF,TGTGCCAGCAGTTTTGGGGGGCTTGGAGATACGCAGTATTTT
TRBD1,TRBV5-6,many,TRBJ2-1,CASSNPRDRGYNEQFF,TGTGCCAGCAGCAACCCCCGGGACAGGGGTTACAATGAGCAGTTCTTC
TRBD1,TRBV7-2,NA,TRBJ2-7,CASSLAIQGADYEQYF,TGTGCCAGCAGCTTAGCGATACAGGGGGCGGACTACGAGCAGTACTTC
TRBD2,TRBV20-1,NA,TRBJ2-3,CSARVSAGVHDTQYF,TGCAGTGCTAGAGTTTCAGCGGGGGTTCACGATACGCAGTATTTT
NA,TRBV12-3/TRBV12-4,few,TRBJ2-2,CASTPTLPTSAAGELFF,TGTGCCAGCACCCCCACGCTTCCGACTAGTGCGGCCGGGGAGCTGTTTTTT
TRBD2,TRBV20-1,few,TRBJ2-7,CSARDLGGGLYEQYF,TGCAGTGCTAGAGATCTCGGGGGGGGGTTGTACGAGCAGTACTTC
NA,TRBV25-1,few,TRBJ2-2,CASSETPQASNTGELFF,TGTGCCAGCAGTGAAACCCCGCAGGCTTCGAACACCGGGGAGCTGTTTTTT
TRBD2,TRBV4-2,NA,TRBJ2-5,CASSQESDGGGAYQETQYF,TGTGCCAGCAGCCAGGAATCCGATGGCGGGGGAGCGTACCAAGAGACCCAGTACTTC
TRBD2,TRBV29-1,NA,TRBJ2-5,CSVAGGRQETQYF,TGCAGCGTCGCGGGGGGGCGACAAGAGACCCAGTACTTC
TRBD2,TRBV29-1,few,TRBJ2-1,CSVDLLAGGDEQFF,TGCAGCGTTGATTTGCTAGCGGGGGGGGATGAGCAGTTCTTC
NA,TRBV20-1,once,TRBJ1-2,CSARRQYYGYTF,TGCAGTGCTAGACGTCAGTACTATGGCTACACCTTC
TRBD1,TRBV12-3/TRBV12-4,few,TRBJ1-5,CASSLNRGNQPQHF,TGTGCCAGCAGTTTAAACAGGGGTAACCAGCCCCAGCATTTT
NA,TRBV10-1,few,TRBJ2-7,CASSDNAYEQYF,TGCGCCAGCAGTGACAACGCCTACGAGCAGTACTTC
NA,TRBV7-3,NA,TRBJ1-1,CASSLGAGVGTEAFF,TGTGCCAGCAGCCTGGGGGCGGGGGTTGGCACTGAAGCTTTCTTT
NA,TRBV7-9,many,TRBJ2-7,CASSFDRGYEQYF,TGTGCCAGCAGCTTTGACCGGGGCTACGAGCAGTACTTC
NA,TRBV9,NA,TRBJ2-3,CASSVAFRSSTDTQYF,TGTGCCAGCAGCGTAGCTTTCAGATCTAGCACAGATACGCAGTATTTT